Each of the 10 T cell receptor beta chains below was sequenced from the same sample in a study of shared clonotypes between healthy human individuals. Profiled with immunoSEQ multiplex PCR; TCRdb holds only in-frame clones, not every one. Found here are millions of clones, roughly 92% of them singletons; the top ten hold 0.14%. Sequencing used naive CD4+ T cells sorted from blood. Subset defined: CD45RA+ positively selected. The receptors derive from a man aged 18 to 30 in good health.

The chain carries TRBV6-6 and TRBJ2-5, with D possibly matching TRBD1 (6 bases). The germline V gene has CDR1 MNHNY and CDR2 SVGAGI (reference sequence). Trimming stripped 5 bases from V and 2 bases from J, with 9 bases between. The CDR3 consists of 13 residues. This CDR3 is CASSITGQETQYF. CDR3 nucleotides: TGTGCCAGCAGTATAACAGGGCAAGAGACCCAGTACTTC.

Concerning this clone: Other DNA sequences in the same sample also yield this CDR3. J is TRBJ1-2 and V is TRBV6-5; possibly TRBD1 for D (6 bases). The CDR3 consists of 12 residues. Trimming shortened V by 5 bases and J by 5 bases, and 9 bases separated the two germline ends. The germline gives CDR1 MNHEY, CDR2 SVGAGI. CDR3 sequence (DNA): TGTGCCAGCAGTACACAGGGATATGGCTACACCTTC. Amino acid sequence: CASSTQGYGYTF.

In nucleotides, the CDR3 is TGTGCCAGCAGTGAAGCCACGAATTCACCCCTCCACTTT. Translating gives CASSEATNSPLHF. V usage is TRBV6-1 and J usage is TRBJ1-6; no clear D gene. Looked up from germline, CDR1 is MNHNS and CDR2 is SASEGT. V was cut by 0 bases and J by 7 bases, with 4 bases left in between. This CDR3 has 13 residues.

This chain uses TRBV7-2 with TRBJ2-6; D unclear. Trimming removed 0 bases from V and 0 bases from J, with 9 bases in between. Germline CDR1 and CDR2: SGHTA and FQGNSA. This CDR3 contains 17 residues. The CDR3 reads CASSLAQHGSGANVLTF. CDR3 bases: TGTGCCAGCAGCTTAGCTCAACATGGCTCTGGGGCCAACGTCCTGACTTTC. Combining the CDR3 with reference TRBV7-2 and TRBJ2-6 gives the whole variable domain GAGVSQSPSNKVTEKGKDVELRCDPISGHTALYWYRQSLGQGLEFLIYFQGNSAPDKSGLPSDRFSAERTGGSVSTLTIQRTQQEDSAVYLCASSLAQHGSGANVLTFGAGSRLTVL.

This chain connects TRBV7-9 to TRBJ1-1; 7 nucleotides agree with TRBD1. V lost 8 bases, J lost 4 bases, and 7 bases stayed unmatched. Germline V gene lookup returns CDR1 SEHNR and CDR2 FQNEAQ (reference sequence). There are 13 residues in the CDR3. CDR3 protein: CASSKAGGTEAFF. The DNA of the CDR3 is TGTGCCAGCTCGAAGGCAGGGGGCACTGAAGCTTTCTTT.

This clone has a handful of counts. Other DNA sequences in this specimen translate into the identical CDR3. This chain uses TRBV18 with TRBJ1-3; D gene unclear. Germline CDR1 KGHSH, CDR2 LQKENI. The CDR3 covers 16 residues. The V gene lost 1 base and the J gene lost 0 bases, with 10 bases spanning the gap. The CDR3 DNA is TGTGCCAGCTCACCACTCGATGCGAGCTCTGGAAACACCATATATTTT. Its translation: CASSPLDASSGNTIYF.

The genes are TRBV19 and TRBJ1-5; D may be TRBD1 (5 bases). The germline V gene has CDR1 LNHDA and CDR2 SQIVND (reference sequence). The V gene lost 0 bases and the J gene lost 5 bases, with 17 bases spanning the gap. This CDR3 spans 17 amino acids. The CDR3 sequence is CASSIDRSHRHYQPQHF. Here the CDR3 DNA reads TGTGCCAGTAGTATAGATAGGTCCCACAGGCATTATCAGCCCCAGCATTTT.

This clone is a singleton in its sample. The CDR3: CSVVGGGLGLGSNQPQHF. The CDR3 DNA reads as TGCAGCGTTGTAGGGGGAGGGTTAGGGTTGGGTTCCAATCAGCCCCAGCATTTT. The chain carries TRBV29-1 and TRBJ1-5; possible D gene TRBD1, 6 bases. Trimming removed 4 bases from V and 3 bases from J, with 25 bases in between. This CDR3 has 18 residues. Germline CDR1 and CDR2: SQVTM and ANQGSEA.

The table lists this clone with a count of one. The chain has TRBV9 and TRBJ2-7; TRBD2 might be the D (6 bases). The CDR3 runs 15 residues. Trimming cost V 0 bases and J 4 bases, with 14 bases left between them. Germline V CDR1 and CDR2: SGDLS, YYNGEE. CDR3 DNA: TGTGCCAGCAGCGTAGACGGGAGCCCGTATTACGAGCAGTACTTC. It yields the protein CASSVDGSPYYEQYF.

The chain recombines TRBV5-1 with TRBJ1-4; D is unresolved. This CDR3 is built from 15 residues. Germline assignment: CDR1 SGHRS and CDR2 YFSETQ. The V end lost 3 bases, the J end lost 0 bases, and 9 bases lay between the germline ends. CDR3 region: CASSSGIPTNEKLFF. For the CDR3, the DNA is TGCGCCAGCAGCTCCGGAATCCCAACTAATGAAAAACTGTTTTTT. Based on the CDR3 plus reference TRBV5-1 and TRBJ1-4, the full variable domain is KAGVTQTPRYLIKTRGQQVTLSCSPISGHRSVSWYQQTPGQGLQFLFEYFSETQRNKGNFPGRFSGRQFSNSRSEMNVSTLELGDSALYLCASSSGIPTNEKLFFGSGTQLSVL.